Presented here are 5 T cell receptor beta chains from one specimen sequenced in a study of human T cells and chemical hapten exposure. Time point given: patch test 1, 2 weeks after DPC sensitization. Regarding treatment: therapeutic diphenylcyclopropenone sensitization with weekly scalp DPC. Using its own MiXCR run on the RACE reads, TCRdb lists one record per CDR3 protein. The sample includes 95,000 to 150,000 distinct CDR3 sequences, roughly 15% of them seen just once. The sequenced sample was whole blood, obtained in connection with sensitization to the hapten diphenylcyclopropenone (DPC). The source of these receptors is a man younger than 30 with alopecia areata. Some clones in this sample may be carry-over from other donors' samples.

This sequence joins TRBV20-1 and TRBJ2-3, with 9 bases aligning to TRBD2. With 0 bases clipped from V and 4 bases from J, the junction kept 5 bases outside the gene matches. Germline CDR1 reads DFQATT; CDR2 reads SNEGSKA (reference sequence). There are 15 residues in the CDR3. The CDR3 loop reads CSARDRRGGADTQYF. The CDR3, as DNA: TGCAGTGCTAGAGATAGGCGGGGGGGCGCAGATACGCAGTATTTT.

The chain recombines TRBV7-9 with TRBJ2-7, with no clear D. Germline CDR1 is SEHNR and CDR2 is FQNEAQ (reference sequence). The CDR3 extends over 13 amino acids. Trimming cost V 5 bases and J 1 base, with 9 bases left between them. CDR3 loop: CASSTDGSYEQYF. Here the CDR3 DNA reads TGTGCCAGCAGCACGGACGGGTCCTACGAGCAGTACTTC.

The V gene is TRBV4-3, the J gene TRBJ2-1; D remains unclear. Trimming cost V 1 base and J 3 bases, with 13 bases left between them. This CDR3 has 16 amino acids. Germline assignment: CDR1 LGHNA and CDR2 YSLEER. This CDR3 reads CASSQATSIRYNEQFF. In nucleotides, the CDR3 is TGCGCCAGCAGCCAAGCTACGTCGATTCGCTACAATGAGCAGTTCTTC.

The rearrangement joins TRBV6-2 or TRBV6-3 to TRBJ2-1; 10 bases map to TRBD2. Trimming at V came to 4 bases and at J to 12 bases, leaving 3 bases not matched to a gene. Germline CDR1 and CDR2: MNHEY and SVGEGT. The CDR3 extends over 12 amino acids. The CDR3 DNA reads TGTGCCAGCAGTTCTCCTAGCGGGGGGCAGTTCTTC. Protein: CASSSPSGGQFF.

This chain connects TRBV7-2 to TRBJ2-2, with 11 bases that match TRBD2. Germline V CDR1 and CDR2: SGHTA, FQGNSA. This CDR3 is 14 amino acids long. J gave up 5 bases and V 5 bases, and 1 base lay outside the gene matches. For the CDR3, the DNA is TGTGCCAGCAGCGCTAGCGGGGGGACCGGGGAGCTGTTTTTT. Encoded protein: CASSASGGTGELFF. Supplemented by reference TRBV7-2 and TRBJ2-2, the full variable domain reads GAGVSQSPSNKVTEKGKDVELRCDPISGHTALYWYRQSLGQGLEFLIYFQGNSAPDKSGLPSDRFSAERTGGSVSTLTIQRTQQEDSAVYLCASSASGGTGELFFGEGSRLTVL.